Shown below are 10 T cell receptor beta chains from a single sample sequenced in a study of T-cell reconstitution after alpha-beta-depleted transplantation in children. During its preparation, the TCRbeta library received unique molecular identifiers. TCRdb re-called the PCR reads with MiXCR, one entry per CDR3 protein. This repertoire shows some 640,000 distinct CDR3 sequences, approximately 17% found once; its top ten account for around 0.96%. This material consisted of PBMCs from the stem cell graft donor, taken from the stem cell graft. These receptors all stem from a human donor who donated a stem cell graft to a child with acute myeloid leukemia.

J is TRBJ2-7 and V is TRBV2; D is possibly TRBD2 (6 bases). V was pared by 2 bases and J by 0 bases, with 14 bases between. Germline values: CDR1 SNHLY, CDR2 FYNNEI. The CDR3 covers 16 residues. The CDR3 bases are TGTGCCAGCAGTGAACCCTCTAGCGAGAACTCCTACGAGCAGTACTTC. Translating it yields CASSEPSSENSYEQYF.

This clonotype turned up a few times. V usage is TRBV7-6 and J usage is TRBJ2-5; D is unclear. The CDR3 loop spans 13 amino acids. Trimming pared 5 bases from V and 4 bases from J, leaving 11 bases between. Germline lookup yields CDR1 SGHVS and CDR2 FNYEAQ. CDR3 nucleotide sequence: TGTGCCAGCAGCCAGACTTGGGGAGAGACCCAGTACTTC. This translates into CASSQTWGETQYF.

This clonotype was found a few times. J is TRBJ1-5 and V is TRBV20-1, with TRBD1 identical over 8 bases. V shed 4 bases and J 3 bases; nucleotides not matched to a gene: 8. The CDR3 has 15 amino acids. Per the germline V gene, CDR1 is DFQATT and CDR2 is SNEGSKA (reference sequence). This CDR3 is CSAKAGGADNQPQHF. Written as DNA, the CDR3 is TGCAGTGCTAAGGCAGGGGGCGCGGACAATCAGCCCCAGCATTTT.

This clonotype was counted many times. The chain joins TRBV27 to TRBJ1-1; D gene ambiguous. Trimming removed 2 bases from V and 7 bases from J, with 14 bases in between. This CDR3 has 14 residues. Germline V lookup: CDR1 MNHEY, CDR2 SMNVEV (reference sequence). As DNA, the CDR3 is TGTGCCAGCAGTTTAAGTGGCGGACCGAATGAAGCTTTCTTT. This translates into CASSLSGGPNEAFF.

This clonotype was seen a few times. The rearrangement links TRBV20-1 to TRBJ1-6; D unclear. The V end was cut by 5 bases, the J end by 0 bases, with 11 bases between. Germline CDR1 is DFQATT and CDR2 is SNEGSKA (reference sequence). The CDR3 is made up of 15 amino acids. The CDR3 protein is CSASAGSSYNSPLHF. Here the CDR3 DNA reads TGCAGTGCTTCCGCGGGTAGCTCCTATAATTCACCCCTCCACTTT.

The sample holds a few counts of this clonotype. The chain uses TRBV28 and TRBJ1-1; TRBD1 agrees at 7 bases. The CDR3 extends over 15 amino acids. Germline assignment: CDR1 MDHEN and CDR2 SYDVKM. Losses at the gene ends were 5 bases for V and 1 base for J; bases not matched to a gene: 7. In DNA form, the CDR3 reads TGTGCCAGCAGTACATTAGACAGGGCGAACACTGAAGCTTTCTTT. Protein product: CASSTLDRANTEAFF.

V is TRBV20-1 and J is TRBJ2-5, with D maybe TRBD2 (5 bases). Trimming stripped 1 base from V and 5 bases from J, with 14 bases between. CDR1 and CDR2 from the germline V gene are DFQATT and SNEGSKA (reference sequence). The CDR3 covers 14 residues. The CDR3 coding sequence is TGCAGTGCTAGAGTTGAAGAGGGTCGGGAGACCCAGTACTTC. Its translation: CSARVEEGRETQYF.

The CDR3: CASSLRGQTNTEAFF. The DNA for the CDR3 is TGTGCCAGCAGCTTAAGGGGTCAGACGAACACTGAAGCTTTCTTT. The rearrangement joins TRBV7-3 to TRBJ1-1; D call uncertain. There are 15 residues in the CDR3. V was trimmed by 1 base and J by 1 base, leaving 10 bases between them. The V gene's germline CDR1 is SGHTA and CDR2 FQGTGA.

The genes are TRBV7-2 and TRBJ2-3; D might be TRBD1 (6 bases). Germline values: CDR1 SGHTA, CDR2 FQGNSA. The CDR3 has 12 amino acids. Trimming took off 0 bases at V and 13 bases at J, with 11 bases between the two ends. This CDR3 reads CASSLANREKYF. In DNA, the CDR3 is TGTGCCAGCAGCTTAGCCAACAGGGAAAAGTATTTT. Complete variable domain (other parts from reference TRBV7-2 and TRBJ2-3): GAGVSQSPSNKVTEKGKDVELRCDPISGHTALYWYRQSLGQGLEFLIYFQGNSAPDKSGLPSDRFSAERTGGSVSTLTIQRTQQEDSAVYLCASSLANREKYFGPGTRLTVL.

This clonotype was counted ten times or more. The chain couples TRBV20-1 to TRBJ2-7, with TRBD2 as a possible D gene (6 bases). The CDR3 spans 15 residues. CDR1 is DFQATT, CDR2 SNEGSKA, per germline (reference sequence). Between the trimmed V and J ends, which lost 0 bases and 2 bases, there was a span of 14 bases. The CDR3 bases are TGCAGTGCTAGAGATGGAGGGCAGGGCGCCTACGAGCAGTACTTC. Translated, it gives CSARDGGQGAYEQYF.